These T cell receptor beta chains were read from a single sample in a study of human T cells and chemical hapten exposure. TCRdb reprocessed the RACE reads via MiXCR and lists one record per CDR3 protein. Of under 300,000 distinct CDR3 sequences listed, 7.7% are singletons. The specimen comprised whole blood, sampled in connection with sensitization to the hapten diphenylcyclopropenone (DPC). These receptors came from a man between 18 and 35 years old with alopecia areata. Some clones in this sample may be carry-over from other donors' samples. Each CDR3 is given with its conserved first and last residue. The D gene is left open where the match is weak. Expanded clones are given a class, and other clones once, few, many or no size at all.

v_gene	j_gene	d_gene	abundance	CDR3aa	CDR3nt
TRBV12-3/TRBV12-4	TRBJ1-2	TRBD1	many	CASSLGTGDYGYTF	TGTGCCAGCAGTTTGGGGACAGGAGACTATGGCTACACCTTC
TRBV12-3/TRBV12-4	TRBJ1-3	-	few	CASSLREYHRGNTIYF	TGTGCCAGCAGTTTGCGCGAGTACCATAGGGGAAACACCATATATTTT
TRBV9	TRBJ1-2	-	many	CASSTDPSGILYGYTF	TGTGCCAGCAGCACCGACCCAAGCGGGATCCTCTATGGCTACACCTTC
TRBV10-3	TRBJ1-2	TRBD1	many	CAIGQTGFKGDGYTF	TGTGCCATCGGGCAGACAGGGTTTAAAGGAGACGGCTACACCTTC
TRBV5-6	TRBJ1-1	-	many	CASSDGQNTEAFF	TGTGCCAGCAGCGACGGGCAAAACACTGAAGCTTTCTTT
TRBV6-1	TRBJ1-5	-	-	CASSERVQGINQPQHF	TGTGCCAGCAGTGAAAGAGTGCAGGGGATCAATCAGCCCCAGCATTTT
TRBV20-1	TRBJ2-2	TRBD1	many	CSARDPTGVATGELFF	TGCAGTGCTAGAGATCCTACAGGGGTGGCCACCGGGGAGCTGTTTTTT
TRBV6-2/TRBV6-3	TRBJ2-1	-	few	CASSYPGAYNEQFF	TGTGCCAGCAGTTACCCAGGAGCTTACAATGAGCAGTTCTTC
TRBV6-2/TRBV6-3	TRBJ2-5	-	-	CASTYRQETQYF	TGTGCCAGCACTTACAGGCAAGAGACCCAGTACTTC
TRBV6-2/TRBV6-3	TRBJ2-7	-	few	CASSPPRSYEQYF	TGTGCCAGCAGTCCCCCCCGTTCCTACGAGCAGTACTTC
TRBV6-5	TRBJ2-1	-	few	CASTPAGRYNEQFF	TGTGCCAGCACACCTGCGGGGCGCTACAATGAGCAGTTCTTC